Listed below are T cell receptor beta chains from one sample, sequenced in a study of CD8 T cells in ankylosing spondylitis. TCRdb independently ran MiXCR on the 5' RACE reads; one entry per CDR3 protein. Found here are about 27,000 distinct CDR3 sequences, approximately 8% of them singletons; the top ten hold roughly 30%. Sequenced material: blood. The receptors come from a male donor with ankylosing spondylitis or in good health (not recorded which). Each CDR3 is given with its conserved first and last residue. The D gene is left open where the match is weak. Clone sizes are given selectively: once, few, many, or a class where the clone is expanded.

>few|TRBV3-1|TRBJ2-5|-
CASSQGGRQETQYF
TGTGCCAGCAGCCAAGGAGGCCGGCAAGAGACCCAGTACTTC
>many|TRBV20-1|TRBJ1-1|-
CSATTGFTEAFF
TGCAGTGCTACCACAGGGTTTACTGAAGCTTTCTTT
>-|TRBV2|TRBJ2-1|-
CASSLLVGQFF
TGTGCCAGCAGTCTTCTTGTGGGGCAGTTCTTC
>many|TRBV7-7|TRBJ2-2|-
CASSSDSSNTGELFF
TGTGCTAGCAGCTCTGACAGTTCGAACACCGGGGAGCTGTTTTTT
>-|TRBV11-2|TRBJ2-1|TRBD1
CASSLDRGKDNEQFF
TGTGCCAGCAGCCTCGACAGGGGGAAGGACAATGAGCAGTTCTTC
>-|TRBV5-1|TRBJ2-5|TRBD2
CASSQTSGGAGETQYF
TGCGCCAGCAGCCAGACTAGCGGGGGGGCCGGAGAGACCCAGTACTTC
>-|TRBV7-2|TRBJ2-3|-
CTSRAPFGTDTQYF
TGTACCAGCAGGGCCCCCTTCGGGACAGATACGCAGTATTTT
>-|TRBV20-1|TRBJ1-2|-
CSARDRGLGYTF
TGCAGTGCTAGAGATCGGGGGCTTGGCTACACCTTC
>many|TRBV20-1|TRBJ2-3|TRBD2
CSAAETSGTDTQYF
TGCAGTGCTGCCGAGACTAGCGGCACAGATACGCAGTATTTT
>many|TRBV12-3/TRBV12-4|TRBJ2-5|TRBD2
CASSPPGAGVGETQYF
TGTGCCAGCAGCCCCCCAGGAGCGGGGGTAGGAGAGACCCAGTACTTC
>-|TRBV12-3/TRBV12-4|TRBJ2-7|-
CASSVDRNSYEQYF
TGTGCCAGCAGTGTTGACCGAAACTCCTACGAGCAGTACTTC
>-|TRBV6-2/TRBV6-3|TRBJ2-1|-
CASSKWRGDNEQFF
TGTGCCAGCAGTAAGTGGCGGGGAGACAATGAGCAGTTCTTC
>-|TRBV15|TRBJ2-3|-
CATSREKGLSTDTQYF
TGTGCCACCAGCAGAGAAAAGGGGTTAAGCACAGATACGCAGTATTTT
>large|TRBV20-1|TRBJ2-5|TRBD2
CSARHPASGYGVQETQYF
TGCAGTGCTAGACATCCGGCTAGCGGATACGGCGTCCAAGAGACCCAGTACTTC
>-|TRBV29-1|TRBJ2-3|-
CSGTGGVSRTDTQYF
TGCAGCGGAACCGGGGGCGTTTCCCGCACAGATACGCAGTATTTT
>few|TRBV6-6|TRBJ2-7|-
CASSKSGTRAYEQYF
TGTGCCAGCAGCAAATCCGGGACACGGGCCTACGAGCAGTACTTC
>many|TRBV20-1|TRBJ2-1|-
CSARGRLAGNEQFF
TGCAGTGCTAGAGGGCGTCTAGCCGGCAATGAGCAGTTCTTC